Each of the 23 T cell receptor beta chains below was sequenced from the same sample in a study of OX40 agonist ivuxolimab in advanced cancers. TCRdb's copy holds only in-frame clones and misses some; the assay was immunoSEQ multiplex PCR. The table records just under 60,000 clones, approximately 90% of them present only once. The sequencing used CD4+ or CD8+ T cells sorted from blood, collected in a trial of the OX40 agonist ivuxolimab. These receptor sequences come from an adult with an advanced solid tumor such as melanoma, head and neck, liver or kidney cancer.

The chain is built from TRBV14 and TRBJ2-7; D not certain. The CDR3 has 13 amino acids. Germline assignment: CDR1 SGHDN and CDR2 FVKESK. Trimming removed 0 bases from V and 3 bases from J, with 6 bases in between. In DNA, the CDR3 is TGTGCCAGCAGCCAAGACAGTTACTACGAGCAGTACTTC. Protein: CASSQDSYYEQYF.

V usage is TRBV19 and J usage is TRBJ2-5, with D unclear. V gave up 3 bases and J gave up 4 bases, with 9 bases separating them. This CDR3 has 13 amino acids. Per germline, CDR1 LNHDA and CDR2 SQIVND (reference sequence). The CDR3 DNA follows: TGTGCCAGTAGTATCTGGACGGGAGAGACCCAGTACTTC. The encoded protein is CASSIWTGETQYF.

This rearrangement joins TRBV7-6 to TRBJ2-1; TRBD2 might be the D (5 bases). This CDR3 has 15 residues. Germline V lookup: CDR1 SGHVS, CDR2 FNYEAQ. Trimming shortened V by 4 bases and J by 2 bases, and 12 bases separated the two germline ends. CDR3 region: CASSSGIGTYNEQFF. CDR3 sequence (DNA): TGTGCCAGCAGCTCAGGAATCGGGACCTACAATGAGCAGTTCTTC.

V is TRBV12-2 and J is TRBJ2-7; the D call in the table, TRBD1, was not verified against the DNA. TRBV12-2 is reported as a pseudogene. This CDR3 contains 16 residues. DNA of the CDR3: TGTGCAAGTCGCTTGAACAGGGGGTCCCTTTCCTACGAGCAGTACTTC. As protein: CASRLNRGSLSYEQYF.

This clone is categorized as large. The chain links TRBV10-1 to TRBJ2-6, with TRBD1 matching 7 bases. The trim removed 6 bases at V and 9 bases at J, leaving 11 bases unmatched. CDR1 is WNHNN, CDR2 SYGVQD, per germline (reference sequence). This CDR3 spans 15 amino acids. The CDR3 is CASSPPQGDHNVLTF. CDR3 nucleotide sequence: TGCGCCAGCAGCCCACCCCAGGGGGACCACAACGTCCTGACTTTC.

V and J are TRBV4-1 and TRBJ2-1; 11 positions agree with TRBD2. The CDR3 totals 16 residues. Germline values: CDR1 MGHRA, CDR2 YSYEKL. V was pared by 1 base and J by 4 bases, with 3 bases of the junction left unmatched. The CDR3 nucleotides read TGCGCCAGCAGCCAAGCACTAGCGGGGGAATACAATGAGCAGTTCTTC. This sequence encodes CASSQALAGEYNEQFF.

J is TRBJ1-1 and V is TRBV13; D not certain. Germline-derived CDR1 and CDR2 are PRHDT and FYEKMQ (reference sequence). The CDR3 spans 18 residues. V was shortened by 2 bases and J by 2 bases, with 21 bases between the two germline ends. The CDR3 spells CASSLIFSGQEVNTEAFF. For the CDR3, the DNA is TGTGCCAGCAGCTTAATCTTCTCCGGGCAGGAAGTTAACACTGAAGCTTTCTTT.

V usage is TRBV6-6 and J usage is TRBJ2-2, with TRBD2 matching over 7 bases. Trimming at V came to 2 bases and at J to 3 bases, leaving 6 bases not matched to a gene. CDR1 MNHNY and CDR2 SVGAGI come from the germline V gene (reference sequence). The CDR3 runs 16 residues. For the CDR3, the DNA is TGTGCCAGCAGTTACCTGGGGGGGAGGGACACCGGGGAGCTGTTTTTT. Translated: CASSYLGGRDTGELFF.

As DNA, the CDR3 is TGTGCCAGCAGTTACTCGGCTAGCGGGTACTACGAGCAGTACTTC. Encoded protein: CASSYSASGYYEQYF. V and J are TRBV6-6 and TRBJ2-7, with 8 bases lining up with TRBD2. The CDR3 runs 15 residues. V was clipped by 0 bases and J by 3 bases; unmatched bases: 4. CDR1 is MNHNY, CDR2 SVGAGI, per germline (reference sequence).

The CDR3, as DNA: TGCGCCAGCAGCCAAGATAAGCGTCTAGCGGGAGGGCAGAACACCGGGGAGCTGTTTTTT. Protein product: CASSQDKRLAGGQNTGELFF. This chain joins TRBV4-3 and TRBJ2-2; TRBD2 matches at 12 bases. The CDR3 is made up of 20 amino acids. The germline V gene has CDR1 LGHNA and CDR2 YSLEER. J was trimmed by 1 base and V by 0 bases; bases with no gene match: 9.

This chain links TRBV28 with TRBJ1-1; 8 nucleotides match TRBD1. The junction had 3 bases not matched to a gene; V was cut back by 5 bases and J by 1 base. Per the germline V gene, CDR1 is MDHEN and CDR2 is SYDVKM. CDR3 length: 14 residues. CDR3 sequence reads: CASSNRGWNTEAFF. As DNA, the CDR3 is TGTGCCAGCAGTAACAGGGGGTGGAACACTGAAGCTTTCTTT.

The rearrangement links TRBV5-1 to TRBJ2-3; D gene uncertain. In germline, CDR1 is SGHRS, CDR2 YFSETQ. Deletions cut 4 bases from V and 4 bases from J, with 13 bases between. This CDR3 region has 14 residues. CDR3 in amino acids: CASSPGRHADTQYF. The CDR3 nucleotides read TGCGCCAGCAGCCCAGGCCGCCACGCAGATACGCAGTATTTT.

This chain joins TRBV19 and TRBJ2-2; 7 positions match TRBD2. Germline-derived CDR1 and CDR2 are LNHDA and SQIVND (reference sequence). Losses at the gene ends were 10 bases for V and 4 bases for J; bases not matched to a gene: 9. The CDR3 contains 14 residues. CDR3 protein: CATRAGRGTGELFF. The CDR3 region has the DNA TGTGCCACGAGGGCAGGGAGGGGCACCGGGGAGCTGTTTTTT.

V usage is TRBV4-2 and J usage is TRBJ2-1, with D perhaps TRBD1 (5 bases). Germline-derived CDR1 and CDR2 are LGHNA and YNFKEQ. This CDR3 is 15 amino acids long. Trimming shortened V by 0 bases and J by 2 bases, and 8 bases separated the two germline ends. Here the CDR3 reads CASSQDQGAYNEQFF. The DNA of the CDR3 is TGTGCCAGCAGCCAAGACCAGGGCGCCTACAATGAGCAGTTCTTC.

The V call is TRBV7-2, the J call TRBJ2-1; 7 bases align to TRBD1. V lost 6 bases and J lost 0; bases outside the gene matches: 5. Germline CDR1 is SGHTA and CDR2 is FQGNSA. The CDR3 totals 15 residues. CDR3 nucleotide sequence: TGTGCCAGCAGGGATGACAGGGTCTCCTACAATGAGCAGTTCTTC. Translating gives CASRDDRVSYNEQFF.

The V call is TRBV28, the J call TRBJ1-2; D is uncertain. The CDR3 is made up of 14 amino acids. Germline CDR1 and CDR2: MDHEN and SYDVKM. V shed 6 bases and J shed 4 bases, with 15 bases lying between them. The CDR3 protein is CASSPTSVFYGYTF. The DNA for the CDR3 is TGTGCCAGCAGCCCGACAAGTGTTTTCTATGGCTACACCTTC.

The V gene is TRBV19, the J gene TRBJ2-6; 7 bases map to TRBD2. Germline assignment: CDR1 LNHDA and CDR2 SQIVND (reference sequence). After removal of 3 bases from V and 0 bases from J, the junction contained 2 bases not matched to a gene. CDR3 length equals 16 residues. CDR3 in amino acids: CASSISGGSGANVLTF. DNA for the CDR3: TGTGCCAGTAGTATTTCGGGGGGCTCTGGGGCCAACGTCCTGACTTTC.

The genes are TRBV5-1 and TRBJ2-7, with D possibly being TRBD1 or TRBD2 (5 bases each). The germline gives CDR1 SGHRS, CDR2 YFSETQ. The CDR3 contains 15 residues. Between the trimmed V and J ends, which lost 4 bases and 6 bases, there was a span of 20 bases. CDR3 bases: TGCGCCAGCAGCGCCCCCGGGACCAGCCACGTCGAGCAGTACTTC. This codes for CASSAPGTSHVEQYF.

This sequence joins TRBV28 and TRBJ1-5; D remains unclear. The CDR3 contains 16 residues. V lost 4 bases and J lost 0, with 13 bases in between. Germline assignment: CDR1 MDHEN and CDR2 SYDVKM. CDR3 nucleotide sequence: TGTGCCAGCAGTTCTCCCGGCCAATATAGCAATCAGCCCCAGCATTTT. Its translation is CASSSPGQYSNQPQHF.

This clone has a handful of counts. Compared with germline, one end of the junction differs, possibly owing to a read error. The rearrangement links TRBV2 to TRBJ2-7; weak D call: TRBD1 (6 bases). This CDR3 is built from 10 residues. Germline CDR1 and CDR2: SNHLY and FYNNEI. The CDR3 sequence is CASRGRQAVF. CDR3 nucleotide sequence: TGTGCCAGCAGGGGACGACAGGCGGTCTTC.

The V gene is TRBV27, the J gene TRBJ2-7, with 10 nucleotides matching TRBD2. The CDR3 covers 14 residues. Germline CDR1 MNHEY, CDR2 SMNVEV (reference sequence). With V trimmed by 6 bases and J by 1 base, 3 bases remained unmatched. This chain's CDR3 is CASRLTSGSYEQYF. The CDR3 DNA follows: TGTGCCAGCAGATTGACTAGCGGGTCCTACGAGCAGTACTTC.

CDR3 region: CSVEGTSGQNEQFF. For the CDR3, the DNA is TGCAGCGTTGAAGGGACTAGCGGTCAGAATGAGCAGTTCTTC. V gene TRBV29-1 combines with J gene TRBJ2-1; 10 bases are shared with TRBD2. The CDR3 is made up of 14 amino acids. Germline V gene sequence: CDR1 SQVTM, CDR2 ANQGSEA. Trimming cost V 1 base and J 7 bases; bases outside gene matches: 4.

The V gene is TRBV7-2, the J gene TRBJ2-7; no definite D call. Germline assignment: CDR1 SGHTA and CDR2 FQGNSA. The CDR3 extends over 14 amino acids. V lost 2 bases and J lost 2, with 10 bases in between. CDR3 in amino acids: CASSLSTYAYEQYF. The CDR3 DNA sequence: TGTGCCAGCAGCTTAAGTACCTACGCCTACGAGCAGTACTTC.